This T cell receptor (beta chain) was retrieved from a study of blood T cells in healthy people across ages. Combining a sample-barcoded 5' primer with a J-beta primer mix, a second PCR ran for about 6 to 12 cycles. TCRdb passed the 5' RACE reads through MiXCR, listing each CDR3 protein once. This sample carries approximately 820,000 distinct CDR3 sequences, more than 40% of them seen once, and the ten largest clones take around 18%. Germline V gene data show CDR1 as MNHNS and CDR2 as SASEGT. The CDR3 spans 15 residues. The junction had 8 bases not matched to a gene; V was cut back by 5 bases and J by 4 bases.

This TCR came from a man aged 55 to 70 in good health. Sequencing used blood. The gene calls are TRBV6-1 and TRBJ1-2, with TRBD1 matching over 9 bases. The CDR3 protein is CASSTRDRESYGYTF. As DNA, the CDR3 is TGTGCCAGCAGTACTAGGGACAGGGAGTCCTATGGCTACACCTTC.